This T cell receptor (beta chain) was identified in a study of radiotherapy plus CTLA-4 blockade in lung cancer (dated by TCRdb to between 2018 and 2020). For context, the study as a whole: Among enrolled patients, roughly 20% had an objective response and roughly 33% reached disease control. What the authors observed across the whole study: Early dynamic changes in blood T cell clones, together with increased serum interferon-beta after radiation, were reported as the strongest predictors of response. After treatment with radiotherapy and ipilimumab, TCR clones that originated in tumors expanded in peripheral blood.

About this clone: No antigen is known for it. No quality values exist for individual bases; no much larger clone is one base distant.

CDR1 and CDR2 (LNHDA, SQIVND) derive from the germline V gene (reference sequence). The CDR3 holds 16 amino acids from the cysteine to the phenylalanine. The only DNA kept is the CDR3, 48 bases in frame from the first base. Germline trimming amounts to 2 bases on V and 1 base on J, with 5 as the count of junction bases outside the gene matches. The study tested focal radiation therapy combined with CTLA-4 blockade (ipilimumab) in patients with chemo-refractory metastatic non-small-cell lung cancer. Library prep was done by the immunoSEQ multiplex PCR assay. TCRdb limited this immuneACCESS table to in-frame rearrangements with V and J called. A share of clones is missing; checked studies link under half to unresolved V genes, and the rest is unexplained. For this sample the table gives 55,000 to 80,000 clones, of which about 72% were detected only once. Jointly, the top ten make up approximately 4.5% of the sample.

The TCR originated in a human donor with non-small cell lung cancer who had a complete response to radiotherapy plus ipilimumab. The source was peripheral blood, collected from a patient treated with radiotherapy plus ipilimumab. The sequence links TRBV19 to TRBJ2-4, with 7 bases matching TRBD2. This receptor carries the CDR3 CASSIIGGSAKNIQYF. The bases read TGTGCCAGTAGTATAATCGGCGGGAGCGCCAAAAACATTCAGTACTTC.